A selection of T cell receptor beta chains follows, all from one sample in a study of T cells after yellow fever vaccination. Each CDR3 protein is one row after TCRdb ran MiXCR on the 5' RACE reads. The table lists 110,000 or so distinct CDR3 sequences, 6.5% to 9% of them singletons, with roughly 3% in the top ten. Sequencing used CD4+ T cells sorted from PBMCs, obtained roughly 45 days after the first yellow fever vaccination. These receptor sequences come from a man between 18 and 35 years old who received the YFV17D yellow fever vaccine. The CDR3 runs from the conserved cysteine through the conserved F or W. A D gene is named only where the DNA matches it firmly. Rows may omit the clone size; those that give it use once, few, many or a size class.

V gene	clone size	J gene	CDR3 length	D gene	CDR3 protein	CDR3 DNA
TRBV6-6	many	TRBJ2-5	12	.	CASSYLQETQYF	TGTGCCAGCAGTTACTTACAAGAGACCCAGTACTTC
TRBV20-1	many	TRBJ2-1	14	.	CSARGTDTYNEQFF	TGCAGTGCTAGAGGGACAGATACCTACAATGAGCAGTTCTTC
TRBV7-9	many	TRBJ2-5	15	.	CASSPLGWSQETQYF	TGTGCCAGCAGCCCATTGGGATGGAGCCAAGAGACCCAGTACTTC
TRBV10-3	many	TRBJ2-3	12	.	CATGLGTDTQYF	TGTGCCACAGGACTGGGCACAGATACGCAGTATTTT
TRBV14	many	TRBJ1-1	14	TRBD1	CASSQLDRAAEAFF	TGTGCCAGCAGCCAACTGGACAGGGCGGCGGAAGCTTTCTTT
TRBV5-1	.	TRBJ2-2	14	.	CASATPGSAGELFF	TGCGCCAGCGCGACACCGGGGAGCGCCGGGGAGCTGTTTTTT
TRBV7-2	many	TRBJ1-5	13	.	CASSSAADQPQHF	TGTGCCAGCAGCTCTGCCGCAGATCAGCCCCAGCATTTT
TRBV18	.	TRBJ1-5	16	TRBD1	CASSLQGGQTNQPQHF	TGTGCCAGCTCCCTTCAGGGGGGACAAACCAATCAGCCCCAGCATTTT
TRBV10-3	many	TRBJ2-2	15	TRBD2	CAIGRLAGGPWELFF	TGTGCCATCGGAAGACTAGCGGGGGGGCCATGGGAGCTGTTTTTT
TRBV11-1	many	TRBJ2-4	14	TRBD1	CASGSGTGGSIQYF	TGTGCCAGCGGATCCGGGACAGGGGGATCCATTCAGTACTTC
TRBV6-2/TRBV6-3	many	TRBJ2-7	15	.	CASSYSPAAFYEQYF	TGTGCCAGCAGTTACAGTCCGGCGGCCTTCTACGAGCAGTACTTC
TRBV11-3	.	TRBJ2-3	13	.	CASSLGASDTQYF	TGTGCCAGCAGCTTAGGAGCCTCAGATACGCAGTATTTT
TRBV24-1	many	TRBJ2-2	16	TRBD1	CATSDWGTAYTGELFF	TGTGCCACCAGTGATTGGGGGACAGCATACACCGGGGAGCTGTTTTTT
TRBV20-1	many	TRBJ2-7	12	.	CSARAGSYEQYF	TGCAGTGCTAGAGCAGGGTCCTACGAGCAGTACTTC
TRBV12-3/TRBV12-4	many	TRBJ1-5	16	TRBD1	CASSYQGAYSNQPQHF	TGTGCCAGCAGTTACCAGGGGGCTTATAGCAATCAGCCCCAGCATTTT
TRBV5-6	.	TRBJ1-1	13	.	CARGRGRNTEAFF	TGTGCCAGGGGCCGCGGACGGAACACTGAAGCTTTCTTT
TRBV10-3	many	TRBJ2-7	14	.	CAISDYSGLGEQYF	TGTGCCATCAGTGATTACTCAGGATTAGGCGAGCAGTACTTC
TRBV11-2	many	TRBJ1-2	14	.	CASSPMGQNYGYTF	TGTGCCAGCAGCCCTATGGGCCAGAACTATGGCTACACCTTC
TRBV6-1	many	TRBJ1-3	14	TRBD1	CASSRDRAGNTIYF	TGTGCCAGCAGTCGAGACAGGGCTGGAAACACCATATATTTT
TRBV12-3/TRBV12-4	many	TRBJ2-5	14	.	CASRTTGTLVTQYF	TGTGCCAGCAGAACCACCGGGACCCTAGTGACCCAGTACTTC
TRBV6-2/TRBV6-3	many	TRBJ2-1	15	.	CASSYSPSSYNEQFF	TGTGCCAGCAGTTACTCCCCTAGCTCCTACAATGAGCAGTTCTTC
TRBV6-5	many	TRBJ1-2	13	.	CASSYDSNYGYTF	TGTGCCAGCAGTTACGACAGTAACTATGGCTACACCTTC
TRBV20-1	many	TRBJ2-4	15	.	CSAREGLRFKNIQYF	TGCAGTGCTAGAGAGGGACTGCGTTTCAAAAACATTCAGTACTTC
TRBV30	many	TRBJ2-6	17	.	CAWSESLITSGANVLTF	TGTGCCTGGAGTGAGTCCTTAATTACCTCTGGGGCCAACGTCCTGACTTTC
TRBV18	.	TRBJ1-1	14	TRBD1	CASSSGGWNTEAFF	TGTGCCAGCTCTTCAGGGGGCTGGAACACTGAAGCTTTCTTT
TRBV12-3/TRBV12-4	many	TRBJ1-5	13	.	CASSPGRYQPQHF	TGTGCCAGCAGTCCCGGGCGGTATCAGCCCCAGCATTTT
TRBV5-6	many	TRBJ2-5	16	TRBD2	CASSLERGLPQETQYF	TGTGCCAGCAGCTTGGAACGGGGACTACCCCAAGAGACCCAGTACTTC
TRBV12-3/TRBV12-4	many	TRBJ2-5	14	TRBD1	CASSSTGGLETQYF	TGTGCCAGCAGCTCGACAGGGGGTTTGGAGACCCAGTACTTC
TRBV28	many	TRBJ2-5	15	.	CASSPWTNGQETQYF	TGTGCCAGCAGTCCTTGGACCAACGGCCAAGAGACCCAGTACTTC
TRBV9	.	TRBJ2-1	15	.	CASSEAYNFYNEQFF	TGTGCCAGCAGCGAGGCATATAATTTCTACAATGAGCAGTTCTTC
TRBV29-1	many	TRBJ1-1	13	.	CSVEPFVNTEAFF	TGCAGCGTTGAACCGTTTGTGAACACTGAAGCTTTCTTT
TRBV29-1	many	TRBJ1-4	12	.	CSVEGGGEKLFF	TGCAGCGTTGAAGGGGGAGGAGAAAAACTGTTTTTT
TRBV19	few	TRBJ1-6	16	.	CASSMGRSSYNSPLHF	TGTGCCAGTAGTATGGGGAGATCCTCCTATAATTCACCCCTCCACTTT
TRBV6-1	many	TRBJ2-1	15	TRBD2	CATKGSGGAYNEQFF	TGTGCCACCAAAGGGAGCGGGGGGGCCTACAATGAGCAGTTCTTC
TRBV7-9	many	TRBJ2-7	14	TRBD2	CASTLTSGDQEQYF	TGTGCCAGCACCCTAACTAGCGGGGACCAGGAGCAGTACTTC
TRBV7-3	many	TRBJ2-1	12	.	CASSSFGNEQFF	TGTGCCAGCAGCTCCTTTGGCAATGAGCAGTTCTTC
TRBV18	many	TRBJ2-6	18	TRBD1	CASSPWGQGTSGANVLTF	TGTGCCAGCTCACCCTGGGGACAGGGAACTTCTGGGGCCAACGTCCTGACTTTC
TRBV7-3	many	TRBJ2-1	17	.	CASSLTFGGLPYNEQFF	TGTGCCAGCAGCTTAACTTTCGGCGGCCTGCCCTACAATGAGCAGTTCTTC
TRBV27	many	TRBJ2-6	15	.	CASSSRRDWANVLTF	TGTGCCAGCAGTTCCCGACGGGACTGGGCCAACGTCCTGACTTTC
TRBV6-5	many	TRBJ1-5	19	.	CASSFTPDTHPYSNQPQHF	TGTGCCAGCAGTTTCACACCGGACACCCATCCTTATAGCAATCAGCCCCAGCATTTT
TRBV4-2	many	TRBJ2-1	15	.	CASSQVIGSYNEQFF	TGTGCCAGCAGCCAAGTGATCGGCTCCTACAATGAGCAGTTCTTC
TRBV11-1	few	TRBJ2-3	18	.	CASSFSRGGTPVGDTQYF	TGTGCCAGCAGCTTCTCGAGGGGGGGCACGCCAGTTGGGGATACGCAGTATTTT
TRBV3-1	many	TRBJ2-3	16	TRBD2	CASSRTWDYGTDTQYF	TGTGCCAGCAGCCGAACCTGGGACTACGGCACAGATACGCAGTATTTT